Below, 29 T cell receptor beta chains from the same sample are listed, as sequenced in a study of technical replicates of blood from several donors. Clones were read by immunoSEQ multiplex PCR, and TCRdb kept only the in-frame ones, dropping some. The sample holds 70,000 to 85,000 clones, around 95% seen once. Sample: T cells isolated from PBMCs. Every receptor here comes from a human donor in good health.

The chain has TRBV5-1 and TRBJ2-7, with D possibly matching TRBD2 (5 bases). The V gene lost 1 base and the J gene lost 7 bases, with 15 bases spanning the gap. This CDR3 is 14 amino acids long. Germline loops: CDR1 SGHRS, CDR2 YFSETQ. For the CDR3, the DNA is TGCGCCAGCAGCTTGACTTTGGGGAGATTAGAGCAGTACTTC. Translation gives CASSLTLGRLEQYF. The variable domain in full, completed from reference TRBV5-1 and TRBJ2-7, reads KAGVTQTPRYLIKTRGQQVTLSCSPISGHRSVSWYQQTPGQGLQFLFEYFSETQRNKGNFPGRFSGRQFSNSRSEMNVSTLELGDSALYLCASSLTLGRLEQYFGPGTRLTVT.

This chain uses TRBV7-8 with TRBJ2-5; 7 bases match TRBD2. Germline CDR1 is SGHVS and CDR2 is FQNEAQ. The CDR3 extends over 15 amino acids. After removal of 3 bases from V and 5 bases from J, the junction contained 9 bases not matched to a gene. The CDR3: CASSFVAGVQETQYF. CDR3 DNA sequence: TGTGCCAGCAGCTTCGTGGCGGGGGTGCAGGAGACCCAGTACTTC.

The rearrangement uses TRBV7-9 and TRBJ2-5, with 8 bases fitting TRBD1. Germline CDR1 reads SEHNR; CDR2 reads FQNEAQ (reference sequence). This CDR3 is built from 15 residues. The ends lost 4 bases at V and 2 bases at J; junction bases unmatched: 6. CDR3 region: CASSWETGVQETQYF. In DNA form, the CDR3 reads TGTGCCAGCAGCTGGGAGACAGGGGTGCAAGAGACCCAGTACTTC.

The V gene is TRBV19, the J gene TRBJ2-7, with D perhaps matching TRBD1 (5 bases). Looked up from germline, CDR1 is LNHDA and CDR2 is SQIVND (reference sequence). V shed 3 bases and J shed 1 base, with 13 bases lying between them. This CDR3 is 15 amino acids long. The CDR3 bases are TGTGCCAGTAGTATTTCTCCAGGGCCATCCTACGAGCAGTACTTC. Protein sequence: CASSISPGPSYEQYF.

The chain joins TRBV7-6 to TRBJ2-1; D may be TRBD1 (6 bases). The CDR3 length is 11 residues. V was shortened by 7 bases and J by 7 bases, with 8 bases between the two germline ends. Germline-derived CDR1 and CDR2 are SGHVS and FNYEAQ. CDR3: CASTQGNEQFF. In DNA, the CDR3 is TGTGCCAGCACCCAGGGGAATGAGCAGTTCTTC.

The chain has TRBV7-8 and TRBJ1-2; D remains ambiguous. This CDR3 region has 14 residues. The germline CDR1 and CDR2 sequences are SGHVS and FQNEAQ. Trimming stripped 3 bases from V and 3 bases from J, with 11 bases between. The CDR3 loop is CASSFSANHYGYTF. CDR3 DNA sequence: TGTGCCAGCAGCTTCAGCGCTAATCACTATGGCTACACCTTC.

This chain connects TRBV9 to TRBJ1-4; 7 bases are shared with TRBD1. The V and J ends lost 4 bases and 6 bases, in that order; junction bases with no gene match: 6. This CDR3 region has 14 residues. Per the germline V gene, CDR1 is SGDLS and CDR2 is YYNGEE. The CDR3 nucleotides are TGTGCCAGCAGCCTCAGGACAGGAGATGAAAAACTGTTTTTT. Its protein product is CASSLRTGDEKLFF.

The rearrangement joins TRBV28 to TRBJ1-5; 8 nucleotides line up with TRBD1. CDR3 length: 17 residues. Germline CDR1 is MDHEN and CDR2 is SYDVKM. With V trimmed by 6 bases and J by 1 base, 11 bases remained unmatched. CDR3 nucleotide sequence: TGTGCCAGCAGAGAGACAGGGGCCCGTCCGAGCAATCAGCCCCAGCATTTT. It translates to CASRETGARPSNQPQHF.

The genes are TRBV7-2 and TRBJ1-1, with D possibly matching TRBD1 (5 bases). Per the germline V gene, CDR1 is SGHTA and CDR2 is FQGNSA. V was clipped by 2 bases and J by 3 bases, with 16 bases between them. This CDR3 contains 16 residues. This CDR3 reads CASSLIGALDHTEAFF. In nucleotides, the CDR3 is TGTGCCAGCAGCTTAATTGGGGCCCTTGACCACACTGAAGCTTTCTTT.

This sequence joins TRBV27 and TRBJ2-6; D not resolved. The CDR3 has 17 residues. CDR1 and CDR2 (germline): MNHEY, SMNVEV (reference sequence). Between the trimmed V and J ends, which lost 5 bases and 1 base, there was a span of 15 bases. The CDR3, as DNA: TGTGCCAGCAGTCCCGGAGCTCTAGGTTCTGGGGCCAACGTCCTGACTTTC. Translated: CASSPGALGSGANVLTF.

This chain joins TRBV7-9 and TRBJ1-5; D is ambiguous. Trimming left V 1 base short and J 6 bases short, with 13 bases between. Germline lookup yields CDR1 SEHNR and CDR2 FQNEAQ (reference sequence). The CDR3 contains 15 residues. CDR3 sequence (DNA): TGTGCCAGCAGCTTAGATTCGAGGGCGGGTCAGCCCCAGCATTTT. Amino acid sequence: CASSLDSRAGQPQHF.

V usage is TRBV10-1 and J usage is TRBJ2-3, with a tentative D call TRBD1 (6 bases). Per germline, CDR1 WNHNN and CDR2 SYGVQD (reference sequence). Deletions cut 2 bases from V and 1 base from J, with 10 bases between. The CDR3 consists of 15 residues. CDR3 sequence (DNA): TGCGCCAGCAGTGAGCTGTCAGGGGGCACAGATACGCAGTATTTT. Translating gives CASSELSGGTDTQYF.

This clone was observed once. The chain recombines TRBV6-4 with TRBJ1-1, with 7 bases that match TRBD1. The CDR3 length is 14 residues. Germline V gene sequence: CDR1 MRHNA, CDR2 SNTAGT. V lost 6 bases, J lost 3 bases, and 7 bases stayed unmatched. The CDR3 loop is CASRMTGTYTEAFF. CDR3 nucleotides: TGTGCCAGCAGGATGACAGGGACCTACACTGAAGCTTTCTTT.

This chain uses TRBV2 with TRBJ2-1; D unclear. The CDR3 covers 14 residues. The V end was cut by 0 bases, the J end by 4 bases, with 7 bases between. The germline CDR1 and CDR2 sequences are SNHLY and FYNNEI. In DNA form, the CDR3 reads TGTGCCAGCAGTGAAGCGTCCCCGTACAATGAGCAGTTCTTC. Encoded protein: CASSEASPYNEQFF. The whole variable domain, remainder taken from reference TRBV2 and TRBJ2-1, is EPEVTQTPSHQVTQMGQEVILRCVPISNHLYFYWYRQILGQKVEFLVSFYNNEISEKSEIFDDQFSVERPDGSNFTLKIRSTKLEDSAMYFCASSEASPYNEQFFGPGTRLTVL.

Here the CDR3 DNA reads TGTGCCAGTGCAGTAAGACCTGGACTTAACACTGAAGCTTTCTTT. This sequence encodes CASAVRPGLNTEAFF. This rearrangement joins TRBV19 to TRBJ1-1; D remains unclear. This CDR3 region has 15 residues. Germline-derived CDR1 and CDR2 are LNHDA and SQIVND (reference sequence). The V and J ends lost 8 bases and 2 bases respectively, with 18 bases between them. Full variable domain (outside the CDR3, taken from reference TRBV19 and TRBJ1-1): DGGITQSPKYLFRKEGQNVTLSCEQNLNHDAMYWYRQDPGQGLRLIYYSQIVNDFQKGDIAEGYSVSREKKESFPLTVTSAQKNPTAFYLCASAVRPGLNTEAFFGQGTRLTVV.

The J gene is TRBJ2-1, the V gene TRBV4-1; 8 bases line up with TRBD2. The trim removed 2 bases at V and 1 base at J, leaving 22 bases unmatched. Germline-derived CDR1 and CDR2 are MGHRA and YSYEKL. The CDR3 contains 22 residues. The CDR3, as DNA: TGCGCCAGCAGCCAAAAGTTCCAGGTGGAAGCGGGAGTGGAATTTTCCTACAATGAGCAGTTCTTC. Encoded protein: CASSQKFQVEAGVEFSYNEQFF.

This sequence joins TRBV5-6 and TRBJ2-5; D perhaps matches TRBD2 (6 bases). With 2 bases removed from V and 4 bases from J, the gap between germline ends came to 15 bases. Germline V CDR1 and CDR2: SGHDT, YYEEEE. The CDR3 extends over 15 amino acids. As DNA, the CDR3 is TGTGCCAGCAGCTTAATGACTAGTGGTACAGAGACCCAGTACTTC. Translating it yields CASSLMTSGTETQYF.

This chain links TRBV7-6 with TRBJ2-3; 8 nucleotides match TRBD2. The CDR3 has 18 residues. V lost 2 bases and J lost 1; bases outside the gene matches: 11. Germline lookup yields CDR1 SGHVS and CDR2 FNYEAQ. The CDR3 sequence is CASSLTGRGLEGTDTQYF. DNA of the CDR3: TGTGCCAGCAGCTTAACGGGGAGGGGACTAGAGGGCACAGATACGCAGTATTTT. Supplemented by reference TRBV7-6 and TRBJ2-3, the full variable domain reads GAGVSQSPRYKVTKRGQDVALRCDPISGHVSLYWYRQALGQGPEFLTYFNYEAQQDKSGLPNDRFSAERPEGSISTLTIQRTEQRDSAMYRCASSLTGRGLEGTDTQYFGPGTRLTVL.

The chain employs TRBV28 and TRBJ1-2; D remains unclear. The CDR3 length is 12 residues. Trimming took 7 bases from V and 5 from J, leaving 11 bases between them. CDR1 is MDHEN and CDR2 is SYDVKM in the germline V gene. CDR3 protein: CASTLGEYGYTF. In DNA form, the CDR3 reads TGTGCCAGCACCCTCGGGGAATATGGCTACACCTTC.

This clone was recorded only once. V usage is TRBV6-5 and J usage is TRBJ2-5, with 8 bases identical to TRBD1. Trimming at V came to 6 bases and at J to 3 bases, leaving 6 bases not matched to a gene. This CDR3 contains 14 residues. Germline CDR1 and CDR2: MNHEY and SVGAGI. Here the CDR3 reads CASRKGQAEETQYF. The CDR3 DNA reads TGTGCCAGCAGGAAGGGACAGGCTGAAGAGACCCAGTACTTC.

The chain couples TRBV23-1 to TRBJ1-2; 10 nucleotides agree with TRBD1. TRBV23-1 is labeled an ORF, and its function is uncertain. Trimming removed 4 bases from V and 6 bases from J; junction bases left unmatched: 14. CDR3 length: 17 amino acids. The CDR3: CASSPKPRDRGYDGYTF. The CDR3 bases are TGCGCCAGCAGTCCAAAGCCCCGGGACAGGGGATATGATGGCTACACCTTC.

V and J are TRBV11-2 and TRBJ2-7; 8 positions match TRBD2. J gave up 6 bases and V 5 bases, and 21 bases lay outside the gene matches. The CDR3 runs 18 residues. CDR1 and CDR2 from the germline V gene are SGHAT and FQNNGV. Here the CDR3 reads CASSPTAGTGGPSGEQYF. CDR3 sequence (DNA): TGTGCCAGCAGCCCGACCGCGGGAACGGGAGGGCCCTCAGGCGAGCAGTACTTC.

J is TRBJ2-1 and V is TRBV10-3, with a weak D call TRBD2 (10 bases). There are 20 residues in the CDR3. Trimming shortened V by 7 bases and J by 3 bases, and 31 bases separated the two germline ends. CDR1 is ENHRY, CDR2 SYGVKD, per germline. CDR3 protein: CAIMGQGGTSARRSYNEQFF. CDR3 sequence (DNA): TGTGCCATCATGGGACAGGGAGGGACTAGCGCTCGGAGGAGCTACAATGAGCAGTTCTTC.

The genes are TRBV18 and TRBJ2-7; 7 positions match TRBD1. This CDR3 has 15 amino acids. Germline-derived CDR1 and CDR2 are KGHSH and LQKENI. The V and J ends lost 1 base and 5 bases, in that order; junction bases with no gene match: 8. CDR3 in DNA: TGTGCCAGCTCACCACTAGGGGACAGAAGGGACGAGCAGTACTTC. This sequence encodes CASSPLGDRRDEQYF.

V is TRBV11-2 and J is TRBJ2-5, with 7 bases fitting TRBD1. Germline V gives CDR1 SGHAT, CDR2 FQNNGV. The CDR3 contains 15 residues. V shed 2 bases and J 2 bases; nucleotides not matched to a gene: 5. CDR3 in amino acids: CASSLSPGGQETQYF. As DNA, the CDR3 is TGTGCCAGCAGCTTAAGCCCAGGGGGACAAGAGACCCAGTACTTC.

V gene TRBV6-6 combines with J gene TRBJ2-7; tentatively, D is TRBD1 (6 bases). CDR1 and CDR2 (germline): MNHNY, SVGAGI (reference sequence). The V gene lost 5 bases and the J gene lost 0 bases, with 11 bases spanning the gap. CDR3 length: 14 residues. The CDR3 sequence: CASSSGRGSYEQYF. CDR3 coding DNA: TGTGCCAGCAGTAGCGGCAGGGGCTCCTACGAGCAGTACTTC.

J is TRBJ2-7 and V is TRBV27; TRBD2 matches 7 bases. This CDR3 spans 16 amino acids. The ends lost 6 bases at V and 5 bases at J; junction bases unmatched: 16. Per the germline V gene, CDR1 is MNHEY and CDR2 is SMNVEV (reference sequence). CDR3 region: CASRQEFGLGRDEQYF. CDR3 DNA sequence: TGTGCCAGCAGGCAAGAATTTGGACTAGGTAGAGACGAGCAGTACTTC.

The chain joins TRBV11-1 to TRBJ2-2; possibly TRBD1 for D (5 bases). Trimming removed 7 bases at V and 5 bases at J, with 11 bases between. The germline V gene has CDR1 SGHAT and CDR2 FQDESV (reference sequence). This CDR3 contains 13 residues. The CDR3 here is CASMPGWTGELFF. CDR3 DNA: TGTGCCAGCATGCCAGGGTGGACCGGGGAGCTGTTTTTT.

The chain combines TRBV6-1 with TRBJ2-7, with a tentative D call TRBD1 (6 bases). The ends were cut back, 6 bases at V and 3 bases at J, with 15 bases in the middle. The CDR3 loop spans 14 amino acids. Per the germline V gene, CDR1 is MNHNS and CDR2 is SASEGT. The CDR3 region has the DNA TGTGCCAGCAGCGCCAGGGGTGGAAGCTACGAGCAGTACTTC. This translates into CASSARGGSYEQYF.